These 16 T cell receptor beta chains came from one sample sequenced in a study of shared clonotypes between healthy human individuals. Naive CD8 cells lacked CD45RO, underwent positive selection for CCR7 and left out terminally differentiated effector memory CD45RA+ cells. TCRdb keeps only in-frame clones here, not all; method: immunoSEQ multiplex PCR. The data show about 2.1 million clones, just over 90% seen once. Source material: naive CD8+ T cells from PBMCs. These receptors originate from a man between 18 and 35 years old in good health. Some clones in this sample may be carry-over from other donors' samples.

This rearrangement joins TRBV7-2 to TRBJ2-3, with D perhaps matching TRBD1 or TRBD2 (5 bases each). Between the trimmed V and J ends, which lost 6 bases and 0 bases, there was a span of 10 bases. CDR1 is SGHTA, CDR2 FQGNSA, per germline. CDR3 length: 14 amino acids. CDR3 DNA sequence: TGTGCCAGCAGGACCCGGGACAGCACAGATACGCAGTATTTT. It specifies CASRTRDSTDTQYF. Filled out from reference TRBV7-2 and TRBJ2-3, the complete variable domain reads GAGVSQSPSNKVTEKGKDVELRCDPISGHTALYWYRQSLGQGLEFLIYFQGNSAPDKSGLPSDRFSAERTGGSVSTLTIQRTQQEDSAVYLCASRTRDSTDTQYFGPGTRLTVL.

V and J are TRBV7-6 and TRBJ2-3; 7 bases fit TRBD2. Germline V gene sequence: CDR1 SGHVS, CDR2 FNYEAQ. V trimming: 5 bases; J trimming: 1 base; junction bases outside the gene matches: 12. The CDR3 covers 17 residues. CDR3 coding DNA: TGTGCCAGCAGCCACAGCGGGCGGGAGTGGGGCACAGATACGCAGTATTTT. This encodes CASSHSGREWGTDTQYF.

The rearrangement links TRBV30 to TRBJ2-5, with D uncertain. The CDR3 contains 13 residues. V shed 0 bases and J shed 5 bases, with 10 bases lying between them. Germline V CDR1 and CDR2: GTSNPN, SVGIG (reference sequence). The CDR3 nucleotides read TGTGCCTGGAGTGTAGGAGTGCGGGAGACCCAGTACTTC. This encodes CAWSVGVRETQYF.

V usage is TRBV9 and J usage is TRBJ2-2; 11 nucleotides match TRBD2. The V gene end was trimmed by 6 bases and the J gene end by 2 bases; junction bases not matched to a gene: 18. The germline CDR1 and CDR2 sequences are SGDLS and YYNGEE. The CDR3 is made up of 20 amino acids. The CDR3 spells CASNKPGLAGGPFNTGELFF. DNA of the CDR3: TGTGCCAGCAACAAGCCGGGGCTAGCGGGAGGACCGTTTAACACCGGGGAGCTGTTTTTT.

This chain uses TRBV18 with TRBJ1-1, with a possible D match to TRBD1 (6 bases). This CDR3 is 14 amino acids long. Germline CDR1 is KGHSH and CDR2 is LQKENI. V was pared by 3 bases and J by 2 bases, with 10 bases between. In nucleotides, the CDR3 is TGTGCCAGCTCACCCGACAGGTATAACACTGAAGCTTTCTTT. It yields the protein CASSPDRYNTEAFF.

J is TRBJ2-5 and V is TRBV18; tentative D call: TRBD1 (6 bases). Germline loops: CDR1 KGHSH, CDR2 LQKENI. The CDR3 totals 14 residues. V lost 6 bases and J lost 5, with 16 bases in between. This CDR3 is CASSPDRLGETQYF. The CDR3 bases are TGTGCCAGCTCCCCCGACAGGTTGGGGGAGACCCAGTACTTC. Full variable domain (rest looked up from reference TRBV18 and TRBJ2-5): NAGVMQNPRHLVRRRGQEARLRCSPMKGHSHVYWYRQLPEEGLKFMVYLQKENIIDESGMPKERFSAEFPKEGPSILRIQQVVRGDSAAYFCASSPDRLGETQYFGPGTRLLVL.

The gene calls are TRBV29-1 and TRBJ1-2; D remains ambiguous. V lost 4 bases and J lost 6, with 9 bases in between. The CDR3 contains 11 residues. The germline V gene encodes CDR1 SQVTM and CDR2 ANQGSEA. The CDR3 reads CSVGGGNGYTF. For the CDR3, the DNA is TGCAGCGTTGGTGGAGGGAATGGCTACACCTTC.

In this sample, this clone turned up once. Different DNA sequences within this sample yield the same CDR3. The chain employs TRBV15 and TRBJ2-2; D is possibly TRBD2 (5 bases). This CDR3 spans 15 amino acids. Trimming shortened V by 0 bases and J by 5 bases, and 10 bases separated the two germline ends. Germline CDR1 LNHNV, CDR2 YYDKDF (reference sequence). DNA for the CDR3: TGTGCCACCAGCAGAGATCGTCCGGGGACCGGGGAGCTGTTTTTT. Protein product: CATSRDRPGTGELFF.

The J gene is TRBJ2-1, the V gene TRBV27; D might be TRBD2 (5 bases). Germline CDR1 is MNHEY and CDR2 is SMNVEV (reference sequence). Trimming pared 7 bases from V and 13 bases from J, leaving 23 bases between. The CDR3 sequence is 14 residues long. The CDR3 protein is CASTPGNELMRQFF. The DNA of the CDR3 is TGTGCCAGCACGCCCGGGAACGAACTCATGAGACAGTTCTTC.

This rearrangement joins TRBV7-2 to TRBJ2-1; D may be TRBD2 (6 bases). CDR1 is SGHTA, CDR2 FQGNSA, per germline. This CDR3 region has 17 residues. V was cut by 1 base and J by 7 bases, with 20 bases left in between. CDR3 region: CASSLGVRRDSRNEQFF. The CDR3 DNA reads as TGTGCCAGCAGCTTAGGGGTGCGGCGGGATAGTAGGAATGAGCAGTTCTTC.

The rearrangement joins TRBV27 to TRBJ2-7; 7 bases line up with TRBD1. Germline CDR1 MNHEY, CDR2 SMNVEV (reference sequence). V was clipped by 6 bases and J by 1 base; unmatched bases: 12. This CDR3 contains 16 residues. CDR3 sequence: CASRGSGGAPSYEQYF. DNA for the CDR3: TGTGCCAGCAGGGGCTCAGGGGGAGCTCCTTCCTACGAGCAGTACTTC.

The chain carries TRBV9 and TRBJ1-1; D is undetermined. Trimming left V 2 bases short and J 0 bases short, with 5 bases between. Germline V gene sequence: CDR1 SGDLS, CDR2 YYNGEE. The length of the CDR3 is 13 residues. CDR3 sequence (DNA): TGTGCCAGCAGCGTGAGGTTGAACACTGAAGCTTTCTTT. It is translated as CASSVRLNTEAFF.

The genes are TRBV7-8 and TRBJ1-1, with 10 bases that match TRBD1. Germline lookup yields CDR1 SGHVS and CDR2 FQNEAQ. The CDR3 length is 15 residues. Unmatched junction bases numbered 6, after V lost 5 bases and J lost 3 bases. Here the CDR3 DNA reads TGTGCCAGCAGCCTCCCGGGACAGGGGTACACTGAAGCTTTCTTT. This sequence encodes CASSLPGQGYTEAFF.

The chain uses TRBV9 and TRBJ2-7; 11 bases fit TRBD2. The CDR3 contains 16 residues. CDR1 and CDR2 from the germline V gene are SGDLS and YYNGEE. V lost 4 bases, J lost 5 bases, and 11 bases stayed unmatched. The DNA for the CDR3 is TGTGCCAGCAGCTTAAGCGGACTAGCGGGTATCGACGAGCAGTACTTC. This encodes CASSLSGLAGIDEQYF. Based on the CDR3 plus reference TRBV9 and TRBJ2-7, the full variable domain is DSGVTQTPKHLITATGQRVTLRCSPRSGDLSVYWYQQSLDQGLQFLIQYYNGEERAKGNILERFSAQQFPDLHSELNLSSLELGDSALYFCASSLSGLAGIDEQYFGPGTRLTVT.

This chain's CDR3 is CASSLSSGVSEAFF. The DNA for the CDR3 is TGTGCCAGCAGTTTATCGTCAGGGGTTTCTGAAGCTTTCTTT. V is TRBV28 and J is TRBJ1-1, with TRBD1 as a possible D gene (6 bases). CDR3 length equals 14 residues. V gave up 1 base and J gave up 6 bases, with 12 bases separating them. Germline V lookup: CDR1 MDHEN, CDR2 SYDVKM.

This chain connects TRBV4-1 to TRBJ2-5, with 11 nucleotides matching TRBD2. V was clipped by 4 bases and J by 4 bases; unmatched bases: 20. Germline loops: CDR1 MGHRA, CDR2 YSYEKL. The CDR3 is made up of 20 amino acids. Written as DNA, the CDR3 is TGCGCCAGCAGCCGCTCGAGCCAGACTAGCGGGAATCTTTGGGGAGAGACCCAGTACTTC. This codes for CASSRSSQTSGNLWGETQYF.